Sequencing of this T cell receptor (beta chain) was carried out in a study of T cells after posttransplantation cyclophosphamide. The V gene's germline CDR1 is SGHNT and CDR2 YYREEE (reference sequence). This CDR3 is built from 12 residues. The V end was cut by 2 bases, the J end by 4 bases, with 6 bases between. Some clones are missing from TCRdb's copy, which holds only in-frame ones; the method was immunoSEQ multiplex PCR. This sample has about 36,000 clones and no singletons, with roughly 1.1% in the ten largest. The study, taken as a whole, reports: Later post-transplant blood repertoires were often dominated by donor CD8+ memory clones. Tissue-infiltrating T cells from skin or gut overlapped little with blood T cells.

The table lists this clone with a few counts. The antigen remains undetermined. The origin of this receptor is a girl aged 5-17 years in good health, CMV-negative, and a related stem cell transplant donor. The material sequenced was PBMCs. This chain joins TRBV5-4 and TRBJ1-2; no definite D call. CDR3 in DNA: TGTGCCAGCAGCTTCAACTTCTATGGCTACACCTTC. Translated: CASSFNFYGYTF. Full variable domain (remainder filled in from reference TRBV5-4 and TRBJ1-2): ETGVTQSPTHLIKTRGQQVTLRCSSQSGHNTVSWYQQALGQGPQFIFQYYREEENGRGNFPPRFSGLQFPNYSSELNVNALELDDSALYLCASSFNFYGYTFGSGTRLTVV.